This entry concerns a single T cell receptor beta chain. The ends were cut back, 3 bases at V and 0 bases at J, with 12 bases in the middle. The CDR3 contains 16 residues. CDR1 and CDR2 (germline): LGHNA, YSLEER. This sample is part of a study of control samples from healthy donors and cancer patients. Method: immunoSEQ multiplex PCR; TCRdb's copy keeps in-frame clones and lacks some. The repertoire has approximately 150,000 clones, more than 85% of them found once; the top ten carry 5% to 7%. The sample consisted of blood. V gene TRBV4-3 combines with J gene TRBJ2-4; TRBD1 might be the D (6 bases). This sequence was found in a man younger than 35 in good health. Here the CDR3 DNA reads TGCGCCAGCAGCCAGACAGGAGGTTTAGCCAAAAACATTCAGTACTTC. Translated: CASSQTGGLAKNIQYF.